The clone carrying this TCR beta chain was observed a handful of times. Indicated treatment: randomized to nivolumab then ipilimumab (arm A) or the reverse (arm B). From thawed PBMCs, live CD3+CD8+ cells negative for CD19 and CD56 were sorted. The entry originates in a study of sequential checkpoint blockade in melanoma. In the study overall: Arm A got nivolumab then ipilimumab; arm B the reverse, 1:1. Each arm's sequence ended with maintenance nivolumab.

This CDR3 has 16 residues. Unmatched junction bases numbered 7, after V lost 3 bases and J lost 3 bases. CDR1 and CDR2 from the germline V gene are MDHEN and SYDVKM. TCRdb keeps only in-frame clones here, not all; method: immunoSEQ multiplex PCR. The repertoire has fewer than 25,000 clones, around 85% of them found once; the top ten carry around 26%. This sequence joins TRBV28 and TRBJ2-3; 9 positions agree with TRBD2. Sample: CD8+ T cells sorted from blood (inferred from file names), taken from a patient given nivolumab and ipilimumab in sequence. This clonotype originated in a human donor with melanoma. The CDR3, as DNA: TGTGCCAGCAGTTTGGCTAGCGGGATTCGAACAGATACGCAGTATTTT. As protein: CASSLASGIRTDTQYF.